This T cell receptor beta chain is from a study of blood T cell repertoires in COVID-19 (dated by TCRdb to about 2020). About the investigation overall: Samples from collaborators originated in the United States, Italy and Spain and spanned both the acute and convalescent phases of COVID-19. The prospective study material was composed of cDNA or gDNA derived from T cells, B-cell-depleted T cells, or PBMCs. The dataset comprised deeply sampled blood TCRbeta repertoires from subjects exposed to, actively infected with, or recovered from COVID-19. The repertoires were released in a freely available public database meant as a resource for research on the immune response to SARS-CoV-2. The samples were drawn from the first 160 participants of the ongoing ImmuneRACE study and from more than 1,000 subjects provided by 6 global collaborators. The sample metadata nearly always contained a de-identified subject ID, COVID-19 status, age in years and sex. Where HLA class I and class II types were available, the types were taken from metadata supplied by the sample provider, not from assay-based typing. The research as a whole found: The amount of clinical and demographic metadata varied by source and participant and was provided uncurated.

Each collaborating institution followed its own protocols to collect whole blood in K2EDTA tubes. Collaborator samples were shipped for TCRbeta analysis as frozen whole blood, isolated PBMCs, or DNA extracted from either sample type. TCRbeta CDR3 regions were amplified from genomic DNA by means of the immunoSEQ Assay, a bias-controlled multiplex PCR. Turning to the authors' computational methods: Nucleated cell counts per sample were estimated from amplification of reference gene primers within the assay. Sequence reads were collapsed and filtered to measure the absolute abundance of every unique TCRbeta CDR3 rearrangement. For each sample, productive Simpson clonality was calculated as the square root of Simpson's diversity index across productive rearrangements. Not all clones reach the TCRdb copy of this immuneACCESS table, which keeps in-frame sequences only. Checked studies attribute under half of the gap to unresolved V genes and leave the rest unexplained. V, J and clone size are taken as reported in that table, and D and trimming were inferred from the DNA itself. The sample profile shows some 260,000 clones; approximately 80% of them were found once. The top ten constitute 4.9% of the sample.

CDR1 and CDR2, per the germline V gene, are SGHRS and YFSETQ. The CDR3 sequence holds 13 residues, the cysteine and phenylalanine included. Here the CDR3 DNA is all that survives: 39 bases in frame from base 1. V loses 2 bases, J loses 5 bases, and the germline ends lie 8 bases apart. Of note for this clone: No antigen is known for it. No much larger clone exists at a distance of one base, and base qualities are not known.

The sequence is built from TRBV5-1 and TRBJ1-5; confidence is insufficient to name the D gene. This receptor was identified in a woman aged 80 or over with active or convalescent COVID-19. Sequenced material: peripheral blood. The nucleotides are TGCGCCAGCAGCTTTGCGGAGGATCAGCCCCAGCATTTT. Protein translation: CASSFAEDQPQHF. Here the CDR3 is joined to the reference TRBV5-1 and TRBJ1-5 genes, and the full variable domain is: KAGVTQTPRYLIKTRGQQVTLSCSPISGHRSVSWYQQTPGQGLQFLFEYFSETQRNKGNFPGRFSGRQFSNSRSEMNVSTLELGDSALYLCASSFAEDQPQHFGDGTRLSIL.